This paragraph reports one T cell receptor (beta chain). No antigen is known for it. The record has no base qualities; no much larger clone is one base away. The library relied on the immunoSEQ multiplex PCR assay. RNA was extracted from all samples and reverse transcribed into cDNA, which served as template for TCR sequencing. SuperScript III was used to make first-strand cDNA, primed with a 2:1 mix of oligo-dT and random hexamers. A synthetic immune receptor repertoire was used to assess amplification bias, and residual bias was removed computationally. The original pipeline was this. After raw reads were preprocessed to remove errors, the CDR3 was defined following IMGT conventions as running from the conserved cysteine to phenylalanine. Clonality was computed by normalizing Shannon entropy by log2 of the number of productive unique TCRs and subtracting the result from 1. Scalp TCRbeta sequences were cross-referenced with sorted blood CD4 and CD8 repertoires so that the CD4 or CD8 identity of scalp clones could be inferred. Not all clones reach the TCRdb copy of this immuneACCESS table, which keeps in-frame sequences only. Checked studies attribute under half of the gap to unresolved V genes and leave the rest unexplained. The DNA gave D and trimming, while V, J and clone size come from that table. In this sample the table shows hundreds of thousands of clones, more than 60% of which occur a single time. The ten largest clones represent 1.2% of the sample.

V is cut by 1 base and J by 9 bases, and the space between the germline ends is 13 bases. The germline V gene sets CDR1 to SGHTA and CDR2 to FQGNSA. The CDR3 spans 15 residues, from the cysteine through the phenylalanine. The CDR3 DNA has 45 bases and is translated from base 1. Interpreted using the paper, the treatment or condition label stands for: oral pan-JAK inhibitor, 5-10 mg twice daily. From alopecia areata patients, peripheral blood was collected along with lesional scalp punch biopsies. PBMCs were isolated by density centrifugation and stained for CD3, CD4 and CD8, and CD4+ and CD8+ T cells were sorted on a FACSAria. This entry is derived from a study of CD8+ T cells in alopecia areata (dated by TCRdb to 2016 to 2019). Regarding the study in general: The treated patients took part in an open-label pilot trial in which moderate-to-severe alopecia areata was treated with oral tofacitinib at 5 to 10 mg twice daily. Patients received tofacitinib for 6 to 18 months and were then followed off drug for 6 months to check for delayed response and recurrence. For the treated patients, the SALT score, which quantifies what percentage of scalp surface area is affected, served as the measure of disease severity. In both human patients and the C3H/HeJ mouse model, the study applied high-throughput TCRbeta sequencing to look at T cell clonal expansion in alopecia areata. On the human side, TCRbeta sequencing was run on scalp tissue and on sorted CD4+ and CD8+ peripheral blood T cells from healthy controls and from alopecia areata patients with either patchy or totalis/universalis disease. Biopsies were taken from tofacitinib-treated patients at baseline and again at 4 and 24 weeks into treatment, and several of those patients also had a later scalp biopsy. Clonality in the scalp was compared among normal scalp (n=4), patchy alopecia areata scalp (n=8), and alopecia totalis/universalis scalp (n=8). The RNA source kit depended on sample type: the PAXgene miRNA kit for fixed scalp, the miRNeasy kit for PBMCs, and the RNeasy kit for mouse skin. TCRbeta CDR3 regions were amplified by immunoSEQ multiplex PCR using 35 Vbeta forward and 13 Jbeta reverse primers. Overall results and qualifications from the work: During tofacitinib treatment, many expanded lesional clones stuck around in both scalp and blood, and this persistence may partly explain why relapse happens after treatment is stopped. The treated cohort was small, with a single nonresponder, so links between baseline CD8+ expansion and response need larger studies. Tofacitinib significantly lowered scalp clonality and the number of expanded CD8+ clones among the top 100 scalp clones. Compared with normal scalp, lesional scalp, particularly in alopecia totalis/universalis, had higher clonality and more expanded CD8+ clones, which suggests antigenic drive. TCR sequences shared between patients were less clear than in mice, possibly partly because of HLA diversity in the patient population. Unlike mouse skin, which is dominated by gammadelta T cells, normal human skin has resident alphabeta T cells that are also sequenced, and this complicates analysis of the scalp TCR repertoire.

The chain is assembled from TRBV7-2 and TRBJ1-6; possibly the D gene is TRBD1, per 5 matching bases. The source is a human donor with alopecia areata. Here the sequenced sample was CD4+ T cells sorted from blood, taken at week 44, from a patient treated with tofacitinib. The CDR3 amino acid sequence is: CASSLDGRDSSPLHF. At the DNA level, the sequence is TGTGCCAGCAGCTTAGACGGCAGGGATAGTTCACCCCTCCACTTT.